This passage covers 9 T cell receptor beta chains from one sample sequenced in a study of identical twins. From the 5' RACE reads, TCRdb called clonotypes with MiXCR, one entry per CDR3 protein. The sample records about 700,000 distinct CDR3 sequences, around 6% being singletons. The specimen was naive T cells sorted from blood. These TCRs come from a man younger than 35 in good health.

This clonotype was detected a few times. The chain has TRBV11-2 and TRBJ2-1; tentatively, D is TRBD2 (5 bases). Germline V lookup: CDR1 SGHAT, CDR2 FQNNGV. Trimming stripped 2 bases from V and 0 bases from J, with 14 bases between. The CDR3 sequence is 17 residues long. The CDR3 is CASSLIRGPLSYNEQFF. DNA of the CDR3: TGTGCCAGCAGCTTAATTCGGGGTCCACTCTCCTACAATGAGCAGTTCTTC. The complete variable domain, with remaining parts taken from reference TRBV11-2 and TRBJ2-1, reads EAGVAQSPRYKIIEKRQSVAFWCNPISGHATLYWYQQILGQGPKLLIQFQNNGVVDDSQLPKDRFSAERLKGVDSTLKIQPAKLEDSAVYLCASSLIRGPLSYNEQFFGPGTRLTVL.

This clonotype came up many times. V is TRBV6-5 and J is TRBJ1-1; D call uncertain. Germline V gene data show CDR1 as MNHEY and CDR2 as SVGAGI. The CDR3 consists of 13 residues. The germline V and J ends were trimmed by 0 bases and 5 bases, with 7 bases remaining between them. CDR3 in amino acids: CASSYSGLTEAFF. The CDR3 bases are TGTGCCAGCAGTTACTCTGGGTTAACTGAAGCTTTCTTT.

There are many counts of this clonotype. The V gene is TRBV28, the J gene TRBJ2-7, with no clear D. Germline V gene data show CDR1 as MDHEN and CDR2 as SYDVKM. Between the trimmed V and J ends, which lost 6 bases and 6 bases, there was a span of 12 bases. The CDR3 covers 12 residues. This chain's CDR3 is CASRMSPSEQYF. CDR3 sequence (DNA): TGTGCCAGCAGGATGAGCCCTAGCGAGCAGTACTTC.

This clonotype has only a few counts. The chain carries TRBV30 and TRBJ1-1, with 10 bases matching TRBD1. The CDR3 contains 16 residues. Germline V lookup: CDR1 GTSNPN, CDR2 SVGIG (reference sequence). With V trimmed by 1 base and J by 2 bases, 7 bases remained unmatched. As DNA, the CDR3 is TGTGCCTGGAGTGGGAGAGGGACAGGGGCAAACACTGAAGCTTTCTTT. Translated, it gives CAWSGRGTGANTEAFF.

This clonotype was seen many times. V usage is TRBV11-3 and J usage is TRBJ1-1; D is undetermined. Germline CDR1 reads SGHNT; CDR2 reads YENEEA. The V gene lost 0 bases and the J gene lost 10 bases, with 12 bases spanning the gap. This CDR3 is built from 13 residues. This chain's CDR3 is CASSLDRGSGAFF. DNA of the CDR3: TGTGCCAGCAGCTTAGATCGAGGGAGCGGAGCTTTCTTT.

This clonotype was observed a few times. The chain recombines TRBV2 with TRBJ2-3; D unclear. The V gene lost 1 base and the J gene lost 5 bases, with 4 bases spanning the gap. In germline, CDR1 is SNHLY, CDR2 FYNNEI. CDR3 length: 12 amino acids. The CDR3 loop is CASSEEEDTQYF. Written as DNA, the CDR3 is TGTGCCAGCAGTGAAGAAGAAGATACGCAGTATTTT.

This clonotype was seen ten or more times. The J gene is TRBJ1-2, the V gene TRBV19, with TRBD1 matching over 9 bases. The CDR3 contains 14 residues. Losses at the gene ends were 10 bases for V and 7 bases for J; bases not matched to a gene: 13. Looked up from germline, CDR1 is LNHDA and CDR2 is SQIVND (reference sequence). CDR3 loop: CATTWGQGGSGYTF. The DNA for the CDR3 is TGTGCCACGACGTGGGGACAGGGAGGTAGTGGCTACACCTTC. The full variable domain, rest sourced from reference TRBV19 and TRBJ1-2, is DGGITQSPKYLFRKEGQNVTLSCEQNLNHDAMYWYRQDPGQGLRLIYYSQIVNDFQKGDIAEGYSVSREKKESFPLTVTSAQKNPTAFYLCATTWGQGGSGYTFGSGTRLTVV.

There are a few counts of this clonotype. The chain combines TRBV20-1 with TRBJ2-7; D uncertain. The CDR3 is 14 amino acids. The germline V and J ends were trimmed by 1 base and 6 bases, with 16 bases remaining between them. Germline assignment: CDR1 DFQATT and CDR2 SNEGSKA (reference sequence). CDR3: CSARVAFGAPEQYV. For the CDR3, the DNA is TGCAGTGCTAGAGTCGCGTTCGGAGCTCCCGAGCAGTACGTC.

In its sample, this clonotype was seen many times. The chain carries TRBV7-8 and TRBJ2-1; D is possibly TRBD2 (5 bases). The CDR3 spans 16 residues. V lost 1 base, J lost 4 bases, and 14 bases lay in between. Germline lookup yields CDR1 SGHVS and CDR2 FQNEAQ. The CDR3 spells CASSLGVRELYNEQFF. CDR3 coding DNA: TGTGCCAGCAGCTTAGGAGTGAGGGAATTATACAATGAGCAGTTCTTC.